Shown below are 12 T cell receptor beta chains from a single sample sequenced in a study of CD8+CD57+ T cells in acquired aplastic anemia listed by TCRdb under 2018. Patients chosen for sequencing had shown expansion of CD8+CD57+ cells by flow cytometry. Sequenced on an Illumina HiSeq 2000. Profiling of TCR beta VDJ combinations and CDR3 sequences used genomic DNA as the template. TCRdb reanalyzed the raw reads on its own, using fastp at Q25 for trimming and MiXCR for clone calling, and kept in-frame beta chains. Each record represents a unique CDR3 protein, reported with the most common genes and DNA among its rows. Present in this sample are 150,000 to 200,000 distinct CDR3 sequences, approximately 48% of which were seen just once. More than 1.5% of the sample is held by the ten biggest clonotypes. Source material: sorted CD4+, CD8+, or CD8+CD57+ T cells (not recorded which) from PBMCs. The receptors here all came from a human donor with aplastic anemia.

Notes on this clonotype: An end of the junction differs from the germline gene, which may be a read error. The rearrangement links TRBV20-1 to TRBJ2-5; D call uncertain. The germline CDR1 and CDR2 sequences are DFQATT and SNEGSKA (reference sequence). The CDR3 consists of 14 residues. Here the CDR3 reads CSARSAGWAETQYF. The DNA of the CDR3 is TGTAGTGCTAGGTCTGCAGGATGGGCGGAGACCCAGTACTTC.

The V gene is TRBV7-6, the J gene TRBJ2-7; either TRBD1 or TRBD2 may supply D (6 bases each). This CDR3 is built from 14 residues. Between the trimmed V and J ends, which lost 2 bases and 7 bases, there was a span of 15 bases. Germline-derived CDR1 and CDR2 are SGHVS and FNYEAQ. As DNA, the CDR3 is TGTGCCAGCAGCTTATTGGAGGGAACAGGGGAGCAGTACTTC. Translated: CASSLLEGTGEQYF.

The CDR3 bases are TGCAGCGTTGAAGAGCACATTGGCGTCGAAGCTTTCTTT. This translates into CSVEEHIGVEAFF. This chain connects TRBV29-1 to TRBJ1-1; D uncertain. The CDR3 has 13 amino acids. Trimming left V 0 bases short and J 8 bases short, with 13 bases between. Germline CDR1 SQVTM, CDR2 ANQGSEA.

CDR3 in DNA: TGTGCCAGCAAGTCCCTCTCTGAAGACGATGAGCAGTTCTTC. Protein product: CASKSLSEDDEQFF. This chain uses TRBV6-2 or TRBV6-3 with TRBJ2-1, with D unclear. This CDR3 has 14 residues. Between the trimmed V and J ends, which lost 7 bases and 8 bases, there was a span of 18 bases. Germline V gene sequence: CDR1 MNHEY, CDR2 SVGEGT.

V and J are TRBV10-3 and TRBJ2-7; TRBD2 is a possible D gene (6 bases). Germline CDR1 reads ENHRY; CDR2 reads SYGVKD. This CDR3 is 15 amino acids long. Trimming removed 6 bases from V and 0 bases from J, with 15 bases in between. The CDR3 here is CAIRPFSGTSYEQYF. For the CDR3, the DNA is TGTGCCATCAGGCCGTTTAGCGGAACCTCCTACGAGCAGTACTTC.

This clonotype was picked up a small number of times. Written as DNA, the CDR3 is TGCAGCGCCCTGACCCGGGACAGGGTGAGCGAGCAGTACTTC. This encodes CSALTRDRVSEQYF. The chain uses TRBV29-1 and TRBJ2-7; TRBD1 matches 9 bases. Trimming took 7 bases from V and 6 from J; bases not matched to a gene: 13. The CDR3 contains 14 residues. The germline V gene encodes CDR1 SQVTM and CDR2 ANQGSEA.

In its sample, this clonotype was seen a few times. The chain carries TRBV2 and TRBJ2-1; tentatively, D is TRBD1 (5 bases). The V and J ends lost 8 bases and 5 bases respectively, with 10 bases between them. Germline CDR1 and CDR2: SNHLY and FYNNEI. The length of the CDR3 is 12 residues. CDR3 sequence (DNA): TGTGCCAGCGACACAGGAAACAATGAGCAGTTCTTC. Its protein is CASDTGNNEQFF. Supplemented by reference TRBV2 and TRBJ2-1, the full variable domain reads EPEVTQTPSHQVTQMGQEVILRCVPISNHLYFYWYRQILGQKVEFLVSFYNNEISEKSEIFDDQFSVERPDGSNFTLKIRSTKLEDSAMYFCASDTGNNEQFFGPGTRLTVL.

This clonotype was seen ten or more times. The genes are TRBV24-1 and TRBJ1-2; D call uncertain. The CDR3 contains 13 residues. The V and J ends lost 3 bases and 4 bases respectively, with 8 bases between them. Germline lookup yields CDR1 KGHDR and CDR2 SFDVKD. CDR3 nucleotides: TGTGCCACCAGTGATCGCAGGAGCTATGGCTACACCTTC. Protein: CATSDRRSYGYTF.

This clonotype was observed many times. The chain uses TRBV4-2 and TRBJ2-7; 14 bases line up with TRBD2. The CDR3 sequence is 15 residues long. After removal of 3 bases from V and 3 bases from J, the junction contained 1 base not matched to a gene. CDR1 and CDR2 from the germline V gene are LGHNA and YNFKEQ. The CDR3 spells CASSQGLAGDYEQYF. The CDR3, as DNA: TGTGCCAGCAGCCAGGGACTAGCGGGAGACTACGAGCAGTACTTC.

This clonotype was seen ten or more times. The chain couples TRBV19 to TRBJ1-3, with TRBD1 matching 10 bases. Germline V lookup: CDR1 LNHDA, CDR2 SQIVND (reference sequence). V lost 7 bases to trimming and J lost 7 bases; unmatched junction nucleotides: 1. The CDR3 is 12 amino acids. This CDR3 is CASMDRGNTIYF. For the CDR3, the DNA is TGTGCCAGTATGGACAGGGGGAACACCATATATTTT.

This clonotype has only a few counts. This chain connects TRBV29-1 to TRBJ1-1; D unclear. The germline CDR1 and CDR2 sequences are SQVTM and ANQGSEA. V lost 4 bases to trimming and J lost 5 bases, with 14 bases between them. The CDR3 is 13 residues long. The CDR3 here is CSVGVAGGTEAFF. CDR3 in DNA: TGCAGCGTTGGAGTGGCAGGTGGGACTGAAGCTTTCTTT.

The rearrangement links TRBV7-8 to TRBJ2-3; 13 bases align to TRBD2. The CDR3 contains 15 residues. The germline CDR1 and CDR2 sequences are SGHVS and FQNEAQ. The trim removed 4 bases at V and 8 bases at J, leaving 6 bases unmatched. This chain's CDR3 is CASSWTSGSSSTQYF. The CDR3 nucleotides read TGTGCCAGCAGCTGGACTAGCGGGAGTTCCTCTACGCAGTATTTT.